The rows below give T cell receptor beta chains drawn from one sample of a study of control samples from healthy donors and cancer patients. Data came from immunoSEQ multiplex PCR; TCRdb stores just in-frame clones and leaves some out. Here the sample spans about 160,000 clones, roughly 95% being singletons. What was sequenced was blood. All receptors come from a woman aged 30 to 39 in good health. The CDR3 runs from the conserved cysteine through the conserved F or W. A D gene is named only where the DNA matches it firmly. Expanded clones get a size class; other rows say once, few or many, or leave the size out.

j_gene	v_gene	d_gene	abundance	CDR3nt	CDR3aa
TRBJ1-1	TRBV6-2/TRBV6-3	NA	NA	TGTGCCAGCAGTTACCTCGGAATCCGGGGGATGAACACTGAAGCTTTCTTT	CASSYLGIRGMNTEAFF
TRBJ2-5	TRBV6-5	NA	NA	TGTGCCAGCAGTTATCGGGACTCCCAAGAGACCCAGTACTTC	CASSYRDSQETQYF
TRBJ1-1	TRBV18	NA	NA	TGTGCCAGCTCACCCGCGGTCCAGAACACTGAAGCTTTCTTT	CASSPAVQNTEAFF
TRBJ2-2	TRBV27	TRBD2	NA	TGTGCCAGCAGTTTACGGGGGGGCCTCGTAGCCGGGGAGCTGTTTTTT	CASSLRGGLVAGELFF
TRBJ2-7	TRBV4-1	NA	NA	TGCGCCAGCAGCCAAGTTTTCGGGTCTCCGTACTTC	CASSQVFGSPYF
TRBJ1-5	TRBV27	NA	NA	TGTGCCAGCAGCCCTTGGGGTAGCAATCAGCCCCAGCATTTT	CASSPWGSNQPQHF
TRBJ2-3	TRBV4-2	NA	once	TGTGCCAGCAGCCAAGATGCGGCCACCACAGATACGCAGTATTTT	CASSQDAATTDTQYF
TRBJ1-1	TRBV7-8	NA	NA	TGTGCCAGCACCTTACGGGGGACTATGGGCACTGAAGCTTTCTTT	CASTLRGTMGTEAFF
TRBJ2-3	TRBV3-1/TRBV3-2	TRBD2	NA	TGTGCCAGCAGCTTTTCCCCGGGACTAGCGGGAGGACCACAAGATACGCAGTATTTT	CASSFSPGLAGGPQDTQYF
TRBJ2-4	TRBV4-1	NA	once	TGCGCCAGCAGCCAACTACATGGAGAAAACATTCAGTACTTC	CASSQLHGENIQYF
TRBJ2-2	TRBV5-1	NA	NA	TGCGCCAGCAGCGTAGACTACCCAGGGGAGCTGTTTTTT	CASSVDYPGELFF
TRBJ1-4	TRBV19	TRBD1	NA	TGTGCCAGTAGTCCAACGACAGGGGGAGTGGAAAAACTGTTTTTT	CASSPTTGGVEKLFF
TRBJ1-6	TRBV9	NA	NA	TGTGCCAGCAGCCTCCTCCCTGAGTCACCCCTCCACTTT	CASSLLPESPLHF
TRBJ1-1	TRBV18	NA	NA	TGTGCCAGCTCACCTAAAGTGAACACTGAAGCTTTCTTT	CASSPKVNTEAFF
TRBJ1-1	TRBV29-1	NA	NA	TGCAGCGTTGAAGTTGTCACTGAAGCTTTCTTT	CSVEVVTEAFF
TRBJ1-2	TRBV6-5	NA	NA	TGTGCCAGCAGCACAGGAGTATCCCTGTATCATGGCTACACCTTC	CASSTGVSLYHGYTF
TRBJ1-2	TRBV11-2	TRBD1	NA	TGTGCCAGCAGACCATACCCCAGGGACAGTAACTATGGCTACACCTTC	CASRPYPRDSNYGYTF
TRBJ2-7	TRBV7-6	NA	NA	TGTGCCAGCAGCGCCTCCGGGAGAGGATCCTACGAGCAGTACTTC	CASSASGRGSYEQYF
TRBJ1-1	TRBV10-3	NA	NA	TGTGCCATCAGTGACCCAACGACCGGAGCCCGATATACTGAAGCTTTCTTT	CAISDPTTGARYTEAFF
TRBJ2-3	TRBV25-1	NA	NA	TGTGCCAGCAGTGTTGGCTCAGATACGCAGTATTTT	CASSVGSDTQYF
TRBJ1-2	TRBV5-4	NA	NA	TGTGCCAGCAGCTTGGACAGAGAGACCTATGGCTACACCTTC	CASSLDRETYGYTF
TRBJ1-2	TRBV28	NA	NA	TGTGCCAGCAGCAGGACAGACTATGGCTACACCTTC	CASSRTDYGYTF